One and the same sample provided the 28 T cell receptor beta chains below, sequenced in a study of blood T cell repertoires in COVID-19 (dated by TCRdb to 2018 to 2021). Library method: the immunoSEQ multiplex PCR assay. TCRdb retrieved this table from immuneACCESS and kept in-frame rearrangements only. Not all clones are present; in checked studies, unresolved V genes account for under half, and no reason is known for the remainder. The sample includes approximately 130,000 clones, with about 86% observed a single time. About 2% of the sample goes to the ten largest clones. The sample consisted of peripheral blood. Receptors originate from a woman between 50 and 59 years old with acute or convalescent COVID-19.

This clone was observed a single time. The chain recombines TRBV10-3 with TRBJ2-7; TRBD1 agrees at 10 bases. After removal of 10 bases from V and 1 base from J, the junction contained 7 bases not matched to a gene. The V gene's germline CDR1 is ENHRY and CDR2 SYGVKD. This CDR3 is 14 amino acids long. DNA of the CDR3: TGTGCCACCAACCCGGGACAGGGGTCCTACGAGCAGTACTTC. This gives the protein CATNPGQGSYEQYF.

The chain combines TRBV19 with TRBJ1-5, with no clear D. Germline-derived CDR1 and CDR2 are LNHDA and SQIVND (reference sequence). The CDR3 consists of 14 residues. Trimming pared 5 bases from V and 6 bases from J, leaving 14 bases between. As DNA, the CDR3 is TGTGCCAGTAGTTTCGGAGCGGGAGGTCAGCCCCAGCATTTT. This sequence encodes CASSFGAGGQPQHF.

The chain uses TRBV4-1 and TRBJ2-7, with a weak D call TRBD1 (6 bases). Germline-derived CDR1 and CDR2 are MGHRA and YSYEKL. The V gene lost 1 base and the J gene lost 2 bases, with 9 bases spanning the gap. This CDR3 has 14 residues. The CDR3 DNA reads TGCGCCAGCAGCCAAGGCAGGGGTACCTACGAGCAGTACTTC. Translation: CASSQGRGTYEQYF.

CDR3 region: CASNPSGTTLDGYTF. The CDR3, as DNA: TGTGCCAGTAATCCTTCCGGGACAACCCTCGATGGCTACACCTTC. The chain recombines TRBV19 with TRBJ1-2, with D possibly TRBD1 on 6 matching bases. Trimming took off 7 bases at V and 6 bases at J, with 21 bases between the two ends. CDR3 length equals 15 residues. Germline V gene sequence: CDR1 LNHDA, CDR2 SQIVND (reference sequence).

CDR3 coding DNA: TGTGCCAGTAGTATCTCCCCCGGAGGGGGCGACCCATATGGCTACACCTTC. It encodes CASSISPGGGDPYGYTF. The chain joins TRBV19 to TRBJ1-2; 7 positions agree with TRBD1. Trimming removed 3 bases from V and 5 bases from J; junction bases left unmatched: 15. The CDR3 spans 17 residues. Germline CDR1 reads LNHDA; CDR2 reads SQIVND (reference sequence).

The chain couples TRBV9 to TRBJ1-3; D call uncertain. CDR1 and CDR2 from the germline V gene are SGDLS and YYNGEE. V was cut by 4 bases and J by 9 bases, with 17 bases left in between. The CDR3 is 14 residues long. CDR3 residues: CASSPDMPGATIYF. The CDR3 bases are TGTGCCAGCAGCCCCGACATGCCTGGCGCCACCATATATTTT.

The chain uses TRBV30 and TRBJ2-7; no firm D call. V dropped 0 bases and J dropped 0 bases, with 15 bases sitting between them. Germline V gives CDR1 GTSNPN, CDR2 SVGIG (reference sequence). This CDR3 comprises 16 residues. The CDR3 DNA follows: TGTGCCTGGAGTGTAGATGGAGTGACTGTCTCCTACGAGCAGTACTTC. As protein: CAWSVDGVTVSYEQYF.

As DNA, the CDR3 is TGTGCCAGCAGTGAGTCGGGGTTCAACTATGGCTACACCTTC. Protein sequence: CASSESGFNYGYTF. The chain joins TRBV6-1 to TRBJ1-2; D is unclear. This CDR3 spans 14 amino acids. Trimming left V 3 bases short and J 2 bases short, with 10 bases between. The V gene's germline CDR1 is MNHNS and CDR2 SASEGT.

V gene TRBV20-1 combines with J gene TRBJ1-1; D call uncertain. The germline CDR1 and CDR2 sequences are DFQATT and SNEGSKA (reference sequence). Trimming cost V 3 bases and J 3 bases, with 11 bases left between them. CDR3 length equals 13 residues. In DNA form, the CDR3 reads TGCAGTGCTAGTCGTCCTCGGGACACTGAAGCTTTCTTT. Amino acids: CSASRPRDTEAFF.

This rearrangement joins TRBV19 to TRBJ1-1, with 9 bases lining up with TRBD1. V shed 4 bases, J shed 5 bases, and the junction held 5 bases outside the gene matches. The CDR3 runs to 14 residues. Germline V lookup: CDR1 LNHDA, CDR2 SQIVND (reference sequence). The CDR3 coding sequence is TGTGCCAGTAGTACTGGGACAGGGATTACTGAAGCTTTCTTT. As protein: CASSTGTGITEAFF.

The chain combines TRBV19 with TRBJ1-1; D gene ambiguous. Trimming removed 1 base at V and 0 bases at J, with 9 bases between. Germline values: CDR1 LNHDA, CDR2 SQIVND (reference sequence). This CDR3 has 15 amino acids. CDR3 sequence: CASSIGNSMNTEAFF. CDR3 nucleotides: TGTGCCAGTAGTATAGGGAACAGTATGAACACTGAAGCTTTCTTT.

This clone has just one count. The chain couples TRBV6-6 to TRBJ2-5, with TRBD1 matching 10 bases. CDR1 and CDR2 (germline): MNHNY, SVGAGI (reference sequence). Losses at the gene ends were 5 bases for V and 5 bases for J; bases not matched to a gene: 11. The CDR3 extends over 16 amino acids. As DNA, the CDR3 is TGTGCCAGCAGTACCGACAGGGGGCTATATACGGAGACCCAGTACTTC. It translates to CASSTDRGLYTETQYF.

This clone was counted a single time. CDR3 region: CASNPIRQGGANYGYTF. CDR3 DNA sequence: TGTGCCAGTAACCCAATAAGGCAAGGCGGAGCTAACTATGGCTACACCTTC. The chain uses TRBV19 and TRBJ1-2; no firm D call. Trimming cost V 7 bases and J 0 bases, with 21 bases left between them. Germline CDR1 LNHDA, CDR2 SQIVND (reference sequence). CDR3 length equals 17 residues.

The rearrangement joins TRBV3-1 (or the pseudogene TRBV3-2) to TRBJ2-5; TRBD1 matches 9 bases. The CDR3 covers 14 residues. The germline V gene encodes CDR1 LGHDT and CDR2 YNNKEL (reference sequence). J gave up 5 bases and V 6 bases, and 7 bases lay outside the gene matches. CDR3 DNA: TGTGCCAGCAGTCATACAGGGGGCAGGGAGACCCAGTACTTC. Protein product: CASSHTGGRETQYF.

The V call is TRBV5-1, the J call TRBJ1-5; the match to TRBD1 covers 7 bases. Germline values: CDR1 SGHRS, CDR2 YFSETQ. This CDR3 contains 14 residues. The junction had 3 bases not matched to a gene; V was cut back by 4 bases and J by 2 bases. The CDR3 region is CASSQGGGNQPQHF. CDR3 in DNA: TGCGCCAGCAGCCAAGGGGGCGGCAATCAGCCCCAGCATTTT.

The chain is built from TRBV11-2 and TRBJ2-5; weak D call: TRBD2 (6 bases). CDR1 is SGHAT, CDR2 FQNNGV, per germline. Trimming removed 0 bases at V and 2 bases at J, with 22 bases between. This CDR3 is 19 amino acids long. CDR3 DNA: TGTGCCAGCAGCTTAGATAACAGAGGGAGGCCCCAATTACAAGAGACCCAGTACTTC. The encoded protein is CASSLDNRGRPQLQETQYF.

The J gene is TRBJ1-2, the V gene TRBV3-1 (or the pseudogene TRBV3-2), with TRBD1 as a possible D gene (5 bases). Looked up from germline, CDR1 is LGHDT and CDR2 is YNNKEL (reference sequence). This CDR3 contains 12 residues. V gave up 4 bases and J gave up 8 bases, with 11 bases separating them. The CDR3 here is CASSPQKGGYTF. Written as DNA, the CDR3 is TGTGCCAGCAGCCCCCAGAAGGGGGGCTACACCTTC.

The chain couples TRBV10-3 to TRBJ1-2; a possible D gene is TRBD1 (5 bases). CDR1 and CDR2 (germline): ENHRY, SYGVKD. CDR3 length equals 13 residues. V shed 3 bases and J shed 14 bases, with 19 bases lying between them. In DNA form, the CDR3 reads TGTGCCATCAGTGAACAGGAGTCGGACCGACAAACCTTC. It encodes CAISEQESDRQTF.

The genes are TRBV7-2 and TRBJ1-5; TRBD1 agrees at 10 bases. The CDR3 runs to 15 residues. CDR1 SGHTA and CDR2 FQGNSA come from the germline V gene. V shed 7 bases and J 4 bases; nucleotides not matched to a gene: 7. The CDR3 reads CASTLGQGRNQPQHF. CDR3 coding DNA: TGTGCCAGCACCCTGGGACAGGGGAGGAATCAGCCCCAGCATTTT.

In its sample, this clone was seen a few times. V is TRBV6-9 and J is TRBJ1-6; TRBD1 might be the D (6 bases). CDR3 length equals 15 residues. V lost 4 bases to trimming and J lost 9 bases, with 16 bases between them. Germline CDR1 reads MNHGY; CDR2 reads SVAAGI. CDR3 nucleotides: TGTGCCAGCAGTTGGCCCAGGGGTTGGAGTTCACCCCTCCACTTT. It is translated as CASSWPRGWSSPLHF.

This chain connects TRBV7-9 to TRBJ2-3; unclear D gene. The CDR3 sequence is 12 residues long. V lost 7 bases, J lost 1 base, and 6 bases lay in between. Germline CDR1 reads SEHNR; CDR2 reads FQNEAQ (reference sequence). This chain's CDR3 is CASTARTDTQYF. CDR3 DNA: TGTGCCAGCACAGCCCGCACAGATACGCAGTATTTT.

The chain carries TRBV4-1 and TRBJ2-7; 7 bases are a match to TRBD2. V dropped 1 base and J dropped 0; count of bases not matched to a gene: 12. The CDR3 is 18 amino acids. Germline loops: CDR1 MGHRA, CDR2 YSYEKL. The CDR3 nucleotides are TGCGCCAGCAGCCAAGTTAGCGGGCGGCCGCTCAGCTCCTACGAGCAGTACTTC. Amino acid sequence: CASSQVSGRPLSSYEQYF.

A word on this clone: An end of the junction does not agree with germline; a read error may underlie this. CDR3 coding DNA: TGTGCCAGCAGCTTAGCGGAGACTAACCACGAAGATTTT. Protein sequence: CASSLAETNHEDF. The chain links TRBV7-8 to TRBJ2-3; a possible D gene is TRBD2 (5 bases). Germline V gene sequence: CDR1 SGHVS, CDR2 FQNEAQ. The CDR3 is 13 amino acids.

This chain joins TRBV2 and TRBJ1-3, with TRBD1 as a possible D gene (5 bases). CDR1 is SNHLY and CDR2 is FYNNEI in the germline V gene. The CDR3 covers 12 residues. The germline V and J ends were trimmed by 10 bases and 1 base, with 8 bases remaining between them. CDR3 sequence (DNA): TGTGCCAAACAGGTTTCTGGAAACACCATATATTTT. It translates to CAKQVSGNTIYF.

A few counts support this clone. This chain links TRBV30 with TRBJ1-4, with D maybe TRBD1 (5 bases). CDR3 length: 13 amino acids. V lost 0 bases and J 8 bases, leaving 10 bases between the germline ends. Germline-derived CDR1 and CDR2 are GTSNPN and SVGIG (reference sequence). Written as DNA, the CDR3 is TGTGCCTGGAGTGTTCAGGGCGGAGAAAAACTGTTTTTT. Protein sequence: CAWSVQGGEKLFF. Drawing the rest from reference TRBV30 and TRBJ1-4, the complete variable domain is SQTIHQWPATLVQPVGSPLSLECTVEGTSNPNLYWYRQAAGRGLQLLFYSVGIGQISSEVPQNLSASRPQDRQFILSSKKLLLSDSGFYLCAWSVQGGEKLFFGSGTQLSVL.

The chain employs TRBV5-1 and TRBJ2-1, with 7 bases matching TRBD1. V was pared by 2 bases and J by 6 bases, with 8 bases of the junction left unmatched. The CDR3 is 15 amino acids. The germline V gene has CDR1 SGHRS and CDR2 YFSETQ. The CDR3: CASSFAQGIPNEQFF. CDR3 sequence (DNA): TGCGCCAGCAGCTTCGCACAGGGGATACCCAATGAGCAGTTCTTC.

V and J are TRBV27 and TRBJ1-1; D is perhaps TRBD1 (6 bases). V was shortened by 6 bases and J by 1 base, with 12 bases between the two germline ends. CDR3 size: 14 residues. Per germline, CDR1 MNHEY and CDR2 SMNVEV (reference sequence). The CDR3 protein is CASRWGGKNTEAFF. CDR3 nucleotide sequence: TGTGCCAGCAGGTGGGGGGGCAAGAACACTGAAGCTTTCTTT.

The chain employs TRBV19 and TRBJ1-4, with 7 bases aligning to TRBD1. The CDR3 contains 14 residues. The V gene's germline CDR1 is LNHDA and CDR2 SQIVND (reference sequence). Losses at the gene ends were 3 bases for V and 11 bases for J; bases not matched to a gene: 9. CDR3 sequence (DNA): TGTGCCAGTAGTATGGACCGAGACAGGGCGAAACTGTTTTTT. Translating gives CASSMDRDRAKLFF.